Detailed here is one T cell receptor beta chain. This entry is derived from a study of blood T cell repertoires in COVID-19. Original data processing: Using reference gene primer amplification, nucleated cell counts were estimated. Only in-frame clones appear in the TCRdb table, and some are missing; sequencing was by immunoSEQ multiplex PCR. The V and J calls and clone size come from that table; D and trimming were worked out from the DNA. The table lists about 36,000 clones, around three quarters of them singletons. The CDR3 covers 14 residues. V trimming: 3 bases; J trimming: 8 bases; junction bases outside the gene matches: 7. The germline V gene encodes CDR1 SGHRS and CDR2 YFSETQ.

This receptor was taken from a man between 60 and 75 years old with active COVID-19. The gene calls are TRBV5-1 and TRBJ2-2; TRBD1 agrees at 7 bases. Sequencing was done on a sample of peripheral blood. The CDR3 sequence: CASSWDSVRGELFF. The CDR3 nucleotides read TGCGCCAGCAGCTGGGACAGTGTACGGGGGGAGCTGTTTTTT.